This TCR beta chain comes out of a study of radiation and T cells in renal cell carcinoma. Some clones are missing from TCRdb's copy, which holds only in-frame ones; the method was immunoSEQ multiplex PCR. This table has around 100,000 clones, roughly 82% appearing once. The time point denotes: blood 4 weeks post-SBRT, at nephrectomy. The treatment: 15 Gy SBRT to primary tumor, nephrectomy 4 weeks later. Clear cell pathology was present in this patient's renal cell carcinoma. The CDR3 contains 13 residues. From germline, CDR1 is MNHNY and CDR2 SVGAGI (reference sequence). V lost 6 bases to trimming and J lost 7 bases, with 16 bases between them.

The sequence was obtained from a man aged 55 to 70 with renal cell carcinoma. The genes are TRBV6-6 and TRBJ2-7; D call uncertain. Sequencing was performed on blood, taken from a patient whose treatment included radiotherapy and nephrectomy. Written as DNA, the CDR3 is TGTGCCAGCAGCTTTGAAAGGCTAGGGGAGCAGTACTTC. Its protein is CASSFERLGEQYF.